This is a list of T cell receptor beta chains from one sample in a study of cytomegalovirus exposure and HLA in healthy donors. Using immunoSEQ multiplex PCR, the repertoire was profiled, and TCRdb retains in-frame clones only, with some absent. The table records over 50,000 clones, roughly 90% of them present only once. The sample taken for sequencing was PBMCs. Receptor source: a man aged 25 to 40 in good health and CMV-seropositive. Both conserved end residues are trimmed from each CDR3. The order of the fields is V gene, CDR3 protein.

v_call: TRBV6-5; cdr3_aa: ASSQGQYYEQY
v_call: TRBV28; cdr3_aa: ASSLPGADTQY
v_call: TRBV28; cdr3_aa: ASSLAGQSGNTIY
v_call: TRBV4-1; cdr3_aa: ASSHTGGTSYEQY
v_call: TRBV2; cdr3_aa: ASRADRVNEQY
v_call: TRBV7-2; cdr3_aa: ASTRDRDLSYEQY
v_call: TRBV30; cdr3_aa: AWSVGGYGYT
v_call: TRBV19; cdr3_aa: ASSTQGSGANVLT
v_call: TRBV7-7; cdr3_aa: ASSLAPERETQY
v_call: TRBV18; cdr3_aa: ASSEVDRDGSGANVLT
v_call: TRBV6-1; cdr3_aa: ASIFPYLEQY
v_call: TRBV27; cdr3_aa: ASSLTVPGYTDTQY
v_call: TRBV29-1; cdr3_aa: SVTSWDTQY
v_call: TRBV30; cdr3_aa: AWMRNTEAF
v_call: TRBV9; cdr3_aa: ASSLGGGYLNEQF
v_call: TRBV2; cdr3_aa: ASSPLEGAGTEAF
v_call: TRBV7-9; cdr3_aa: ASSESNQPQH
v_call: TRBV18; cdr3_aa: ASSPLEETQY
v_call: TRBV4-1; cdr3_aa: ASSQSVGPHGSSNYGYT